Listed below are T cell receptor beta chains from one sample, sequenced in a study of T cell responses to AZD1222 COVID-19 vaccine. TCRdb keeps only in-frame clones here, not all; method: immunoSEQ multiplex PCR. This sample yields over 95,000 clones, of which around 88% are seen a single time; roughly 6.7% belongs to the top ten. The sequencing used peripheral blood, collected 28 days after the second AZD1222 dose. These receptors were obtained from an adult who received the AZD1222 COVID-19 vaccine. The CDR3 runs from the conserved cysteine through the conserved F or W. A D gene is named only where the DNA matches it firmly. The size of a clone is reported for some rows only, either as once, few or many, or as a class for expanded clones.

len	v_gene	j_gene	abundance	d_gene	CDR3nt	CDR3aa
14	TRBV19	TRBJ1-5	-	-	TGTGCCAGTAGTCCTGACAGGAGCAATCAGCCCCAGCATTTT	CASSPDRSNQPQHF
16	TRBV9	TRBJ2-2	once	-	TGTGCCAGCAGCGTAGTTGGTAATGCGAACACCGGGGAGCTGTTTTTT	CASSVVGNANTGELFF
14	TRBV9	TRBJ2-2	-	-	TGTGCCAGCAGCGTAGATGGGGCGACCGGGGAGCTGTTTTTT	CASSVDGATGELFF
15	TRBV25-1	TRBJ1-3	once	-	TGTGCCAGCGGAGGAGGTTGGCCATCTGGAAACACCATATATTTT	CASGGGWPSGNTIYF
17	TRBV7-2	TRBJ2-1	few	-	TGTGCCAGCAGCTTAGCGCTGGGCCTGGGGTTTTACAATGAGCAGTTCTTC	CASSLALGLGFYNEQFF
15	TRBV6-2/TRBV6-3	TRBJ1-5	-	TRBD1	TGTGCCAGCAGTCGACGACAGGGGGCAGGTCAGCCCCAGCATTTT	CASSRRQGAGQPQHF
18	TRBV5-1	TRBJ2-6	-	TRBD1	TGCGCCAGCAGCTACGCCGGGACAGGGAGCACTGGGGCCAACGTCCTGACTTTC	CASSYAGTGSTGANVLTF
15	TRBV12-5	TRBJ2-7	-	-	TGTGCTAGTGGTTTCCGGGGGGCAGAGCCCTACGAGCAGTACTTC	CASGFRGAEPYEQYF
14	TRBV5-1	TRBJ1-1	-	-	TGCGCCAGCAGCCCGGACAGCCTGAACACTGAAGCTTTCTTT	CASSPDSLNTEAFF
14	TRBV6-2/TRBV6-3	TRBJ2-7	-	-	TGTGCCAGCAGCTCGATTGAGTGGCGCTACGAGCAGTACTTC	CASSSIEWRYEQYF
16	TRBV7-2	TRBJ2-2	-	TRBD2	TGTGCCAGCAGCTTAAATAGCGGGGGGACAACCGGGGAGCTGTTTTTT	CASSLNSGGTTGELFF
16	TRBV27	TRBJ1-6	-	-	TGTGCCAGCAGTCCAGACCAGGGCGCTTATAATTCACCCCTCCACTTT	CASSPDQGAYNSPLHF
14	TRBV28	TRBJ1-2	-	TRBD1	TGTGCCAGCAGTCCGGGACAGATGTTCGGTGGCTACACCTTC	CASSPGQMFGGYTF
13	TRBV5-6	TRBJ1-2	-	TRBD1	TGTGCCAGCAGCCCCGGGACAGGCGATGGCTACACCTTC	CASSPGTGDGYTF
13	TRBV6-4	TRBJ1-6	-	-	TGTGCCAGCAGTGAAGAAGGGGGATCACCCCTCCACTTT	CASSEEGGSPLHF
14	TRBV7-9	TRBJ2-3	once	TRBD2	TGTGCCAGCAGCTCCTCGGGAGGAACAGATACGCAGTATTTT	CASSSSGGTDTQYF
13	TRBV12-3/TRBV12-4	TRBJ2-1	once	-	TGTGCCAGCAGTTTCACAGGGTCCAATGAGCAGTTCTTC	CASSFTGSNEQFF
14	TRBV19	TRBJ1-4	-	-	TGTGCCAGTATGGGGGCACCCCCTAATGAAAAACTGTTTTTT	CASMGAPPNEKLFF
16	TRBV9	TRBJ2-2	-	TRBD2	TGTGCCAGCAGCGTAGCAGGGACTATCAACACCGGGGAGCTGTTTTTT	CASSVAGTINTGELFF
14	TRBV2	TRBJ1-2	few	-	TGTGCCAGCAGTGACGGGGGGAGTACCTATGGCTACACCTTC	CASSDGGSTYGYTF
14	TRBV11-2	TRBJ1-2	-	TRBD1	TGTGCCAGCAGCACCGGGACAGGGGGGTATGGCTACACCTTC	CASSTGTGGYGYTF
15	TRBV28	TRBJ1-3	-	-	TGTGCCAGCAGTTTAGGTGTAGGGGCTGGAAACACCATATATTTT	CASSLGVGAGNTIYF
15	TRBV10-3	TRBJ2-7	-	TRBD2	TGTGCCATCAGATCCCCCGGCGGGGGTTCCTACGAGCAGTACTTC	CAIRSPGGGSYEQYF
17	TRBV12-2	TRBJ1-2	-	-	TGTGCAAGTCGCTTAGAACCCGACAGGCCCACAGCGGGTGGCTACACCTTC	CASRLEPDRPTAGGYTF
15	TRBV5-6	TRBJ1-2	-	-	TGTGCCAGCAGCTCCGTAGATTCTATGGGCTATGGCTACACCTTC	CASSSVDSMGYGYTF
17	TRBV5-1	TRBJ2-2	-	TRBD2	TGCGCCAGCAGCTTGGGGCTAGCGGTCGCGAACACCGGGGAGCTGTTTTTT	CASSLGLAVANTGELFF
14	TRBV7-9	TRBJ1-5	few	-	TGTGCCAGCAGCTTAGAAGGCGCCAATCAGCCCCAGCATTTT	CASSLEGANQPQHF
16	TRBV7-9	TRBJ1-6	-	TRBD1	TGTGCCAGCAGCTTACCTACCGGGACAGGGGGTTCACCCCTCCACTTT	CASSLPTGTGGSPLHF
14	TRBV6-5	TRBJ2-3	-	-	TGTGCCGGATACGGGAATTCGCGCACAGATACGCAGTATTTT	CAGYGNSRTDTQYF
15	TRBV6-5	TRBJ1-5	-	-	TGTGCCAGCAGCAGAGCCTGGGAGGGCGATCAGCCCCAGCATTTT	CASSRAWEGDQPQHF
14	TRBV6-4	TRBJ1-2	-	-	TGTGCCAGCAGCCCCGGGGGGGACAACTATGGCTACACCTTC	CASSPGGDNYGYTF
18	TRBV9	TRBJ1-3	-	-	TGTGCCAGCAGCGTTTCGGCAGGTGCATCTGGAGATGGAAACACCATATATTTT	CASSVSAGASGDGNTIYF
16	TRBV5-1	TRBJ1-1	-	TRBD1	TGCGCCAGCAGCCCTGGGACAGGGATGGGGGGCACTGAAGCTTTCTTT	CASSPGTGMGGTEAFF
14	TRBV2	TRBJ1-4	-	TRBD1	TGTGCCAGCAACAGGGGGCGAGCTAATGAAAAACTGTTTTTT	CASNRGRANEKLFF
17	TRBV5-1	TRBJ2-2	-	TRBD1	TGCGCCAGCAGCTTCACGCTACAGGGGGCTGACACCGGGGAGCTGTTTTTT	CASSFTLQGADTGELFF